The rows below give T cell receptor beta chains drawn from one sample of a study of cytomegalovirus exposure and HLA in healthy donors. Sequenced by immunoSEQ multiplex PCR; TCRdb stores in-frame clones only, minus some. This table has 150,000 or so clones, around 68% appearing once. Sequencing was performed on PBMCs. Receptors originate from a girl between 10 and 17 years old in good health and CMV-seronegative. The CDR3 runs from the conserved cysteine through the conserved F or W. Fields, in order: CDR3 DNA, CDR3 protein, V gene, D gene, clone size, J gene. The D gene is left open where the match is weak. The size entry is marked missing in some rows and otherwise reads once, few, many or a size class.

CDR3nt: TGTGCCAGCAGCTTAGTGGGGGGAACCACTGAAGCTTTCTTT
CDR3aa: CASSLVGGTTEAFF
v_gene: TRBV11-2
d_gene: -
abundance: -
j_gene: TRBJ1-1

CDR3nt: TGTGCCAGCAGCAAGGACAGGGGGCGCTTCAATGAGCAGTTCTTC
CDR3aa: CASSKDRGRFNEQFF
v_gene: TRBV5-8
d_gene: TRBD1
abundance: -
j_gene: TRBJ2-1

CDR3nt: TGTGCCAGCAGCGTGGGGACAGACTCCTACGAGCAGTACTTC
CDR3aa: CASSVGTDSYEQYF
v_gene: TRBV9
d_gene: TRBD1
abundance: -
j_gene: TRBJ2-7

CDR3nt: TGTGCCAGCAGCTCAAAGCCTAGCAATCAGCCCCAGCATTTT
CDR3aa: CASSSKPSNQPQHF
v_gene: TRBV13
d_gene: -
abundance: -
j_gene: TRBJ1-5

CDR3nt: TGTGCCAGTAGAGCCCGGGACAGGGGGCAAGTGAACACTGAAGCTTTCTTT
CDR3aa: CASRARDRGQVNTEAFF
v_gene: TRBV19
d_gene: TRBD1
abundance: large
j_gene: TRBJ1-1

CDR3nt: TGTGCCAGCAGTGCCCCAGGGGGTTACGAGCAGTACTTC
CDR3aa: CASSAPGGYEQYF
v_gene: TRBV2
d_gene: TRBD1
abundance: -
j_gene: TRBJ2-7

CDR3nt: TGCGCCAGCAGCTTAGTAGCGGGGGAATACGAGCAGTACTTC
CDR3aa: CASSLVAGEYEQYF
v_gene: TRBV5-1
d_gene: TRBD2
abundance: -
j_gene: TRBJ2-7

CDR3nt: TGTGCCAGCAGCTGGAGAGAGGGGGGGAACGAGCAGTACTTC
CDR3aa: CASSWREGGNEQYF
v_gene: TRBV13
d_gene: -
abundance: -
j_gene: TRBJ2-7

CDR3nt: TGTGCCAGCAGCTCGACAGCCATCAATCAGCCCCAGCATTTT
CDR3aa: CASSSTAINQPQHF
v_gene: TRBV5-8
d_gene: -
abundance: -
j_gene: TRBJ1-5

CDR3nt: TGTGCCAGCAGCCAAGTGGGAGTTAACACTGAAGCTTTCTTT
CDR3aa: CASSQVGVNTEAFF
v_gene: TRBV4-2
d_gene: -
abundance: once
j_gene: TRBJ1-1

CDR3nt: TGCAGCGTTGTCCCCAGGGGAGTTGTAGCCACTGAAGCTTTCTTT
CDR3aa: CSVVPRGVVATEAFF
v_gene: TRBV29-1
d_gene: -
abundance: -
j_gene: TRBJ1-1

CDR3nt: TGTGCCAGCAGCCCGTTTAACTCCTATAATTCACCCCTCCACTTT
CDR3aa: CASSPFNSYNSPLHF
v_gene: TRBV14
d_gene: -
abundance: -
j_gene: TRBJ1-6

CDR3nt: TGTGCCAGCTCACCAGTCGGGGGGGGCAATCAGCCCCAGCATTTT
CDR3aa: CASSPVGGGNQPQHF
v_gene: TRBV18
d_gene: -
abundance: once
j_gene: TRBJ1-5

CDR3nt: TGCGCCAGCAGCGCCGGGCCAGGGTACGGAGAACAGCCCCAGCATTTT
CDR3aa: CASSAGPGYGEQPQHF
v_gene: TRBV5-1
d_gene: -
abundance: -
j_gene: TRBJ1-5

CDR3nt: TGTGCCAGCAGCCACCTACTAGCGGGGGGCCAAGAGACCCAGTACTTC
CDR3aa: CASSHLLAGGQETQYF
v_gene: TRBV7-8
d_gene: TRBD2
abundance: -
j_gene: TRBJ2-5

CDR3nt: TGCGCCAGCAGCCAAGAATCAGGGGACAATCAGCCCCAGCATTTT
CDR3aa: CASSQESGDNQPQHF
v_gene: TRBV4-1
d_gene: -
abundance: -
j_gene: TRBJ1-5

CDR3nt: TGCGCCAGCAGGCCGGACAGCTACTCCTACGAGCAGTACTTC
CDR3aa: CASRPDSYSYEQYF
v_gene: TRBV5-1
d_gene: -
abundance: -
j_gene: TRBJ2-7

CDR3nt: TGTGCCAGCAGCGTAGGACAGGTAGTCCCTCCATATAACTATGGCTACACCTTC
CDR3aa: CASSVGQVVPPYNYGYTF
v_gene: TRBV7-9
d_gene: TRBD1
abundance: -
j_gene: TRBJ1-2

CDR3nt: TGTGCCAGCAGCGCCGGTGGTAGCGGGGGGGCCGTAGAGACCCAGTACTTC
CDR3aa: CASSAGGSGGAVETQYF
v_gene: TRBV9
d_gene: TRBD2
abundance: -
j_gene: TRBJ2-5

CDR3nt: TGCGCCAGCAGCCAGCGGCACCGCTCCTACGAGCAGTACTTC
CDR3aa: CASSQRHRSYEQYF
v_gene: TRBV4-1
d_gene: -
abundance: -
j_gene: TRBJ2-7

CDR3nt: TGTGCTAGTGGTTCTGATAATTCACCCCTCCACTTT
CDR3aa: CASGSDNSPLHF
v_gene: TRBV12-5
d_gene: -
abundance: few
j_gene: TRBJ1-6

CDR3nt: TGTGCCAGCAGCCAAGGCGGAGTACAGGGAATGGATTGGCAGCCCCAGCATTTT
CDR3aa: CASSQGGVQGMDWQPQHF
v_gene: TRBV4-2
d_gene: -
abundance: -
j_gene: TRBJ1-5

CDR3nt: TGCGCCAGCAGCTTGGCGGACAGGGGGGACGAGCAGTACTTC
CDR3aa: CASSLADRGDEQYF
v_gene: TRBV5-1
d_gene: TRBD1
abundance: few
j_gene: TRBJ2-7

CDR3nt: TGTGCCAGCAGCAAGGACAGGGGAGGTTCCGGGGAGCTGTTTTTT
CDR3aa: CASSKDRGGSGELFF
v_gene: TRBV6-1
d_gene: TRBD1
abundance: -
j_gene: TRBJ2-2

CDR3nt: TGTGCCAGCAGGGAGATGATTAGTGAAAAACTGTTTTTT
CDR3aa: CASREMISEKLFF
v_gene: TRBV5-6
d_gene: -
abundance: -
j_gene: TRBJ1-4

CDR3nt: TGTGCCAGCGTACAATCCCTCGGGGGAGGGCATGGCTACACCTTC
CDR3aa: CASVQSLGGGHGYTF
v_gene: TRBV6-5
d_gene: -
abundance: -
j_gene: TRBJ1-2

CDR3nt: TGTGCCACTTCGGACAGGGGGGCCCTCAAAAACACCATATATTTT
CDR3aa: CATSDRGALKNTIYF
v_gene: TRBV6-5
d_gene: TRBD1
abundance: once
j_gene: TRBJ1-3

CDR3nt: TGTGCCAGCAGCTTGGAGTCAGCCTACGAGCAGTACTTC
CDR3aa: CASSLESAYEQYF
v_gene: TRBV5-4
d_gene: -
abundance: -
j_gene: TRBJ2-7

CDR3nt: TGTGCCAGCAGCTCCCCGTCCCTAGCGCCGACCTACGAGCAGTACTTC
CDR3aa: CASSSPSLAPTYEQYF
v_gene: TRBV7-8
d_gene: -
abundance: few
j_gene: TRBJ2-7

CDR3nt: TGTGCCAGCAGTCCATCGGACAGGGGGGGTTTGGCTGAAGCTTTCTTT
CDR3aa: CASSPSDRGGLAEAFF
v_gene: TRBV27
d_gene: TRBD1
abundance: -
j_gene: TRBJ1-1

CDR3nt: TGTGCCAGCAGCCAAGTTCAGGGAAGGGACACAGATACGCAGTATTTT
CDR3aa: CASSQVQGRDTDTQYF
v_gene: TRBV4-2
d_gene: -
abundance: once
j_gene: TRBJ2-3

CDR3nt: TGTGCCAGCTCCCGAGATAGCTCCTACAATGAGCAGTTCTTC
CDR3aa: CASSRDSSYNEQFF
v_gene: TRBV25-1
d_gene: -
abundance: -
j_gene: TRBJ2-1

CDR3nt: TGTGCCAGCAGCTTAGAGAGTTTCACTGAAGCTTTCTTT
CDR3aa: CASSLESFTEAFF
v_gene: TRBV7-8
d_gene: -
abundance: -
j_gene: TRBJ1-1

CDR3nt: TGTGCCAGCAGTCCTTGGGGCGGTTCACCCCTCCACTTT
CDR3aa: CASSPWGGSPLHF
v_gene: TRBV27
d_gene: -
abundance: once
j_gene: TRBJ1-6

CDR3nt: TGCAGCGTAACCCCGGGACATGTGGAGACCCAGTACTTC
CDR3aa: CSVTPGHVETQYF
v_gene: TRBV29-1
d_gene: -
abundance: -
j_gene: TRBJ2-5

CDR3nt: TGTGCCACCGGACAGGCCACCGGGGAGCTGTTTTTT
CDR3aa: CATGQATGELFF
v_gene: TRBV15
d_gene: TRBD1
abundance: -
j_gene: TRBJ2-2

CDR3nt: TGCGCCAGCAGTTCCGGGACACCTGGCTACACCTTC
CDR3aa: CASSSGTPGYTF
v_gene: TRBV5-1
d_gene: -
abundance: -
j_gene: TRBJ1-2

CDR3nt: TGTGCCAGCAGTGACGGGAGACAGGGGAGGACGCAGTATTTT
CDR3aa: CASSDGRQGRTQYF
v_gene: TRBV2
d_gene: TRBD1
abundance: few
j_gene: TRBJ2-3

CDR3nt: TGTGCCAGTAGTATTCCGGGACAGGGGGGTAATGAGCAGTTCTTC
CDR3aa: CASSIPGQGGNEQFF
v_gene: TRBV19
d_gene: TRBD1
abundance: -
j_gene: TRBJ2-1

CDR3nt: TGCGCCAGCAGCTTGCAGGGGATAGGGACAGATACGCAGTATTTT
CDR3aa: CASSLQGIGTDTQYF
v_gene: TRBV5-1
d_gene: -
abundance: -
j_gene: TRBJ2-3

CDR3nt: TGCGCCAGCAGAGGGGGGGCGGACACCGGGGAGCTGTTTTTT
CDR3aa: CASRGGADTGELFF
v_gene: TRBV4-1
d_gene: -
abundance: few
j_gene: TRBJ2-2

CDR3nt: TGTGCCAGCAGTGGACAGGGGGCGGCTGGAAACACCATATATTTT
CDR3aa: CASSGQGAAGNTIYF
v_gene: TRBV25-1
d_gene: TRBD1
abundance: -
j_gene: TRBJ1-3

CDR3nt: TGTGCCAGCAGCTCCTTTAATGAAAAACTGTTTTTT
CDR3aa: CASSSFNEKLFF
v_gene: TRBV7-9
d_gene: -
abundance: -
j_gene: TRBJ1-4

CDR3nt: TGTGCCAGTAGCTGGGACGGGAGCTACGAGCAGTACTTC
CDR3aa: CASSWDGSYEQYF
v_gene: TRBV19
d_gene: -
abundance: -
j_gene: TRBJ2-7

CDR3nt: TGTGCCAGCAGTTACTTGGGACAGGGAGATGGCTACACCTTC
CDR3aa: CASSYLGQGDGYTF
v_gene: TRBV6-6
d_gene: TRBD1
abundance: -
j_gene: TRBJ1-2

CDR3nt: TGTGCCAGCAGTCCCGGGACATTCAATGAAAAACTGTTTTTT
CDR3aa: CASSPGTFNEKLFF
v_gene: TRBV27
d_gene: -
abundance: -
j_gene: TRBJ1-4

CDR3nt: TGTGCCAGCAGCTTAGCAGAGTCAGGGGCAGGGCCCTACTTC
CDR3aa: CASSLAESGAGPYF
v_gene: TRBV7-6
d_gene: -
abundance: -
j_gene: TRBJ2-5

CDR3nt: TGTGCCAGCAGGCAGGGGGGCGCTTGGAATGAGCAGTTCTTC
CDR3aa: CASRQGGAWNEQFF
v_gene: TRBV7-9
d_gene: -
abundance: -
j_gene: TRBJ2-1

CDR3nt: TGTGCCAGCAAGCAGACAGGGACGGGGGCCAACGTCCTGACTTTC
CDR3aa: CASKQTGTGANVLTF
v_gene: TRBV25-1
d_gene: TRBD1
abundance: -
j_gene: TRBJ2-6

CDR3nt: TGTGCCAGCAGCTCGGGCGGGGGACTGGGGGAAAAACTGTTTTTT
CDR3aa: CASSSGGGLGEKLFF
v_gene: TRBV7-2
d_gene: -
abundance: few
j_gene: TRBJ1-4

CDR3nt: TGTGCCAGTAGTCCGGGACAGGGTAACACTGAAGCTTTCTTT
CDR3aa: CASSPGQGNTEAFF
v_gene: TRBV19
d_gene: TRBD1
abundance: -
j_gene: TRBJ1-1